The 22 T cell receptor beta chains presented below share a single source sample, sequenced in a study of monozygotic twins with inflammatory bowel disease. TCRdb re-called the 5' RACE reads and gives one entry per CDR3 protein, without DNA. This sample's clone table lists about 330,000 distinct CDR3 sequences. The sequenced sample was blood. All receptors derive from a human donor with ulcerative colitis or Crohn's disease, or a healthy co-twin of an affected twin (not recorded which).

This chain uses TRBV6-1 with TRBJ1-1. The germline gives CDR1 MNHNS, CDR2 SASEGT. The CDR3 length is 13 residues. CDR3 loop: CASSEISNTEAFF.

The V call is TRBV7-2, the J call TRBJ1-3; the D gene TCRdb calls, TRBD1, cannot be checked with no DNA. The CDR3 contains 15 residues. Germline lookup yields CDR1 SGHTA and CDR2 FQGNSA. CDR3 residues: CASSPGRHSGNTIYF. The full variable domain, completed using reference TRBV7-2 and TRBJ1-3, is GAGVSQSPSNKVTEKGKDVELRCDPISGHTALYWYRQSLGQGLEFLIYFQGNSAPDKSGLPSDRFSAERTGGSVSTLTIQRTQQEDSAVYLCASSPGRHSGNTIYFGEGSWLTVV.

This chain joins TRBV6-5 and TRBJ2-7; without DNA, the TCRdb call of TRBD2 cannot be checked. The CDR3 consists of 16 residues. In germline, CDR1 is MNHEY, CDR2 SVGAGI. The CDR3 region is CASSYVRAGPGYEQYF.

The chain has TRBV12-3 or TRBV12-4 and TRBJ2-1; TCRdb proposes TRBD1, but this gene call is untestable without DNA. The CDR3 consists of 20 residues. The CDR3 sequence: CASSLVPLIGLPISYNEQFF.

The chain combines TRBV7-2 with TRBJ2-1; the TCRdb call, TRBD2, lacks DNA for checking. Germline V lookup: CDR1 SGHTA, CDR2 FQGNSA. CDR3 length: 13 residues. This CDR3 is CASSSPGLAGKFF.

The chain joins TRBV30 to TRBJ1-2; without DNA, the TCRdb call of TRBD1 cannot be checked. Germline V gene sequence: CDR1 GTSNPN, CDR2 SVGIG (reference sequence). CDR3 length: 12 amino acids. CDR3 region: CAWTNRAYGYTF. The full variable domain, rest sourced from reference TRBV30 and TRBJ1-2, is SQTIHQWPATLVQPVGSPLSLECTVEGTSNPNLYWYRQAAGRGLQLLFYSVGIGQISSEVPQNLSASRPQDRQFILSSKKLLLSDSGFYLCAWTNRAYGYTFGSGTRLTVV.

The chain uses TRBV11-2 and TRBJ2-3; with no DNA, the TCRdb D assignment of TRBD2 cannot be verified. Per the germline V gene, CDR1 is SGHAT and CDR2 is FQNNGV. CDR3 size: 19 residues. CDR3 residues: CASSSHGLAGGPWADTQYF.

The V and J genes are TRBV25-1 and TRBJ2-1. The CDR3 totals 20 residues. The germline CDR1 and CDR2 sequences are MGHDK and SYGVNS. The CDR3 sequence is CASSLRYLGRTLRPWDEQFF. The full variable domain, its missing parts supplied by reference TRBV25-1 and TRBJ2-1, is EADIYQTPRYLVIGTGKKITLECSQTMGHDKMYWYQQDPGMELHLIHYSYGVNSTEKGDLSSESTVSRIRTEHFPLTLESARPSHTSQYLCASSLRYLGRTLRPWDEQFFGPGTRLTVL.

J is TRBJ2-5 and V is TRBV5-6. This CDR3 has 13 amino acids. The germline gives CDR1 SGHDT, CDR2 YYEEEE. CDR3 loop: CASSLVGRETQYF.

This sequence joins TRBV20-1 and TRBJ2-1; the TCRdb call, TRBD2, lacks DNA for checking. From germline, CDR1 is DFQATT and CDR2 SNEGSKA (reference sequence). The CDR3 runs to 18 residues. The CDR3 reads CSARALMERGNSYNEQFF.

The chain combines TRBV14 with TRBJ1-1. Germline CDR1 reads SGHDN; CDR2 reads FVKESK. The CDR3 is 14 residues long. CDR3: CASSQRVMNTEAFF.

V usage is TRBV4-1 and J usage is TRBJ1-4; the D gene TCRdb calls, TRBD1, cannot be checked with no DNA. The length of the CDR3 is 16 residues. CDR1 is MGHRA and CDR2 is YSYEKL in the germline V gene. The CDR3 here is CASSQETVRQGEKLFF.

The gene calls are TRBV20-1 and TRBJ2-3; TCRdb selects TRBD1, and the lack of DNA leaves this call unchecked. The CDR3 sequence is 11 residues long. Germline lookup yields CDR1 DFQATT and CDR2 SNEGSKA (reference sequence). CDR3: CSGLGAYSQYF.

V is TRBV10-3 and J is TRBJ2-3; checking the TCRdb D call of TRBD2 is not possible without DNA. The germline V gene has CDR1 ENHRY and CDR2 SYGVKD. This CDR3 comprises 12 residues. CDR3 region: CAISQGGDTQYF.

Here the CDR3 reads CASSLSGTGNTGELFF. This chain connects TRBV28 to TRBJ2-2; the TRBD1 assignment by TCRdb is unverifiable without DNA. The CDR3 totals 16 residues. Looked up from germline, CDR1 is MDHEN and CDR2 is SYDVKM.

The chain carries TRBV5-6 and TRBJ2-1; TCRdb designates TRBD1, a call that cannot be tested without DNA. In germline, CDR1 is SGHDT, CDR2 YYEEEE. The CDR3 runs 15 residues. CDR3: CASSAGPQGADEQFF.

The chain joins TRBV10-3 to TRBJ2-7. The CDR3 extends over 14 amino acids. CDR1 ENHRY and CDR2 SYGVKD come from the germline V gene. The CDR3 here is CAISRDPKTYEQYF.

The genes are TRBV7-9 and TRBJ2-1. The CDR3 runs to 12 residues. Germline V lookup: CDR1 SEHNR, CDR2 FQNEAQ (reference sequence). CDR3 region: CASRPLSNEQFF.

J is TRBJ1-5 and V is TRBV6-2 or TRBV6-3; TCRdb's assignment of TRBD1 cannot be checked, as there is no DNA. CDR1 and CDR2 from the germline V gene are MNHEY and SVGEGT. CDR3 length equals 18 residues. The CDR3 protein is CASRRGQFSSGNNQPQHF.

The genes are TRBV4-1 and TRBJ2-5; the TCRdb D gene call, TRBD1, has no DNA to confirm it. Germline CDR1 MGHRA, CDR2 YSYEKL. The CDR3 is 17 amino acids. The chain's CDR3 is CASTVFPESVIQETQYF.

V and J are TRBV6-4 and TRBJ2-3; with no DNA, the TCRdb D assignment of TRBD1 cannot be verified. The germline CDR1 and CDR2 sequences are MRHNA and SNTAGT. The CDR3 extends over 15 amino acids. The CDR3 loop reads CASSASGQGADTQYF.

This sequence joins TRBV12-3 or TRBV12-4 and TRBJ1-5; the TCRdb D gene call, TRBD1, has no DNA to confirm it. The CDR3 is 13 amino acids. CDR3 amino acids: CASSRTSYQPQHF.